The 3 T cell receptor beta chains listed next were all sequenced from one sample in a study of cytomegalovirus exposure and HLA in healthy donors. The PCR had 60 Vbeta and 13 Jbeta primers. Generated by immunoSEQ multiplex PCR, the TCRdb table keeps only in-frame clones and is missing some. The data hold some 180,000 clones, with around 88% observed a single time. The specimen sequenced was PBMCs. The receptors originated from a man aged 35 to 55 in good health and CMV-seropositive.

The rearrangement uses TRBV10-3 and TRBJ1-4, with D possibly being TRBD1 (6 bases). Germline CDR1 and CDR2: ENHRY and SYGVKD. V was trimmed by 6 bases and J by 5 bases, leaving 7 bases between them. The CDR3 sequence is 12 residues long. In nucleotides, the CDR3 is TGTGCCATCAGCGGGACAAATGAAAAACTGTTTTTT. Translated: CAISGTNEKLFF.

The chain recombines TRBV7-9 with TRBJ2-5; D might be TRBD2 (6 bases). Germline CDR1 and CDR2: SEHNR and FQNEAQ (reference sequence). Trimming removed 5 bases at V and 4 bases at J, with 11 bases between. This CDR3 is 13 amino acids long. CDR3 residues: CASSRGTGETQYF. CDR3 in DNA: TGTGCCAGCAGCCGGGGGACCGGAGAGACCCAGTACTTC.

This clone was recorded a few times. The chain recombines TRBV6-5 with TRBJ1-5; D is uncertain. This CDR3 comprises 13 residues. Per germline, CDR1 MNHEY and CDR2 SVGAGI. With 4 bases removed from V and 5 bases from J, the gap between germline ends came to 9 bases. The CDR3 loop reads CASSLAGDQPQHF. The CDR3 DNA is TGTGCCAGCAGTTTAGCGGGCGATCAGCCCCAGCATTTT.